The entry below gives a single T cell receptor beta chain sequence along with its context. Germline CDR1 is MDHEN and CDR2 is SYDVKM. There are 16 residues in the CDR3. The germline V and J ends were trimmed by 2 bases and 4 bases, with 12 bases remaining between them. The record originates from a study of T cell changes during pregnancy in multiple sclerosis. The method was immunoSEQ multiplex PCR; TCRdb's version includes in-frame clones alone and lacks a portion of them. Of about 97,000 clones in the sample, about nine tenths were seen once. This specimen consisted of peripheral blood, obtained in the second trimester of pregnancy. The receptor comes from a female donor in good health, enrolled as a control in a pregnancy study. The V gene is TRBV28, the J gene TRBJ1-6; D is unresolved. The CDR3 DNA is TGTGCCAGCAGTTTAAGCGCCATTTCTTATAATTCACCCCTCCACTTT. Translated, it gives CASSLSAISYNSPLHF. Full variable domain (missing parts from reference TRBV28 and TRBJ1-6): DVKVTQSSRYLVKRTGEKVFLECVQDMDHENMFWYRQDPGLGLRLIYFSYDVKMKEKGDIPEGYSVSREKKERFSLILESASTNQTSMYLCASSLSAISYNSPLHFGNGTRLTVT.